The entry below describes one TCR beta chain. Its antigen is not known. V trimming: 5 bases; J trimming: 1 base; junction bases outside the gene matches: 5. The length of the CDR3 is 15 residues. Germline lookup yields CDR1 MNHEY and CDR2 SVGAGI. The sample is drawn from a study of cytomegalovirus exposure and HLA in healthy donors. Notes on the study in general: Later analysis suggested links between common viral pathogens and several top significant clusters. One cluster of highly shared sequence variants probably arose as a sequencing artifact.

The PCR made use of 60 Vbeta and 13 Jbeta primers. Libraries were prepared by immunoSEQ multiplex PCR; TCRdb keeps only in-frame clonotypes and omits some of them. The top ten hold 0.38% of the sample, which has approximately 160,000 clones, approximately 81% seen once. The sequenced sample consisted of PBMCs. This receptor was taken from a boy aged 2-9 years in good health and CMV-seronegative. The genes are TRBV6-5 and TRBJ2-7, with 10 positions matching TRBD2. The CDR3 loop reads CASSLTSGVSYEQYF. The CDR3, as DNA: TGTGCCAGCAGTCTTACTAGCGGGGTTTCCTACGAGCAGTACTTC.